This T cell receptor beta chain appears in the sequencing data of a study of control samples from healthy donors and cancer patients. The assay was immunoSEQ multiplex PCR, and TCRdb's table has in-frame clones only and misses some. The sample includes some 74,000 clones, 88% seen only once; the top ten take around 6%. V was clipped by 0 bases and J by 6 bases, with 18 bases between them. CDR3 length: 16 amino acids. In germline, CDR1 is SGHRS, CDR2 YFSETQ. The chain combines TRBV5-1 with TRBJ1-1; D is unclear. This clonotype originated in a woman aged 50 to 65 in good health. Sequencing used blood. The CDR3 spells CASSLAWTSGYSEAFF. The CDR3 region has the DNA TGCGCCAGCAGCTTGGCCTGGACCTCAGGTTATTCTGAAGCTTTCTTT. The full variable domain, completed using reference TRBV5-1 and TRBJ1-1, is KAGVTQTPRYLIKTRGQQVTLSCSPISGHRSVSWYQQTPGQGLQFLFEYFSETQRNKGNFPGRFSGRQFSNSRSEMNVSTLELGDSALYLCASSLAWTSGYSEAFFGQGTRLTVV.